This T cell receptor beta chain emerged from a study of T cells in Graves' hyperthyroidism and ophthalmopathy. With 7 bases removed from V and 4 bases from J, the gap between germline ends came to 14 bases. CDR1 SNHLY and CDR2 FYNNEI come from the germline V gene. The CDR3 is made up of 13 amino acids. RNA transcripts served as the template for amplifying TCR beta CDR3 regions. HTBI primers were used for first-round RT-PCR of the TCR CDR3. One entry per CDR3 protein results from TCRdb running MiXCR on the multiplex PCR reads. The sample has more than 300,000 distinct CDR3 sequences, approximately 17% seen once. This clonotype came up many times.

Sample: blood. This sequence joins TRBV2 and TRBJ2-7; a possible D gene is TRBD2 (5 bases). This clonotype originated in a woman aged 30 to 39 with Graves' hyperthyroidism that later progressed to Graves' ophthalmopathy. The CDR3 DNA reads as TGTGCCAGCAAGACCGACGGCGGGTACGAGCAGTACTTC. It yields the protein CASKTDGGYEQYF. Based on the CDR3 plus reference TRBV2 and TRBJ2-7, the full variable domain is EPEVTQTPSHQVTQMGQEVILRCVPISNHLYFYWYRQILGQKVEFLVSFYNNEISEKSEIFDDQFSVERPDGSNFTLKIRSTKLEDSAMYFCASKTDGGYEQYFGPGTRLTVT.